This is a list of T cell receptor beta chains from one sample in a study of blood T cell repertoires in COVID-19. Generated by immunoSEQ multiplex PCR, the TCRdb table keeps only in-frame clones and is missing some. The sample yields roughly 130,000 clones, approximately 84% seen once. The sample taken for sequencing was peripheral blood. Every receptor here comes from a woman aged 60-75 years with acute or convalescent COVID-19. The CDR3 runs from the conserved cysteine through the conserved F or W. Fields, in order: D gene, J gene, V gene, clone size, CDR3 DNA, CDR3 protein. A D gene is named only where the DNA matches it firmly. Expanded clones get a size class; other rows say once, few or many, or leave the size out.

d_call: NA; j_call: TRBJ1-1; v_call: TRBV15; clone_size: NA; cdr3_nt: TGTGCCACCAGCAGGAAGACAGCCGATAACACTGAAGCTTTCTTT; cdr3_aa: CATSRKTADNTEAFF
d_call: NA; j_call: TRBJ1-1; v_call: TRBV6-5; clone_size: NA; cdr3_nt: TGTGCCAGCAGTTACTTGGCTAACACTGAAGCTTTCTTT; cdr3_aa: CASSYLANTEAFF
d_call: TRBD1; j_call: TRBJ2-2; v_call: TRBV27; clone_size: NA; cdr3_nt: TGTGCCAGCAGTTTAGAACAGGGGCCCAACACCGGGGAGCTGTTTTTT; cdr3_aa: CASSLEQGPNTGELFF
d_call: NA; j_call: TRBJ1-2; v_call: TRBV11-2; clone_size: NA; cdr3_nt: TGTGCCAGCAGCTTAGCGGGAAGTAACTATGGCTACACCTTC; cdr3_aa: CASSLAGSNYGYTF
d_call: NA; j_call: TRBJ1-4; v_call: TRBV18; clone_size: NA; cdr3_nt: TGTGCCAGCTCAACCGGACAGATCTCTGTGAGCGAAAAACTGTTTTTT; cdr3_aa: CASSTGQISVSEKLFF
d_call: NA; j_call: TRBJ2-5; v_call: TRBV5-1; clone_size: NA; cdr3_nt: TGCGCCAGCAGCTTGTTCAATGAAGAGACCCAGTACTTC; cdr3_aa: CASSLFNEETQYF
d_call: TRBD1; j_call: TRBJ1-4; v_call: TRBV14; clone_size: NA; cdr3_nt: TGTGCCAGCTCTGATAGGGGGCCCAGTGAAAAACTGTTTTTT; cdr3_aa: CASSDRGPSEKLFF
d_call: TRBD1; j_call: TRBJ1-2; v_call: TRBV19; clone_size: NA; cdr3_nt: TGTGCCAGCGCGGACAGGGCAGGCGATGGCTACACCTTC; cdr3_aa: CASADRAGDGYTF
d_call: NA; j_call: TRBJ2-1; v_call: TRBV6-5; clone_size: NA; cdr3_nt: TGTGCCAGCAAGTATCCGAGCTCCTACAATGAGCAGTTCTTC; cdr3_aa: CASKYPSSYNEQFF
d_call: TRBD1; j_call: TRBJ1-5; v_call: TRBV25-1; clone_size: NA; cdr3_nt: TGTGCCAGCAGTCCCTCGACAGGGCCGGGGGAGCCCCAGCATTTT; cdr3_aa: CASSPSTGPGEPQHF
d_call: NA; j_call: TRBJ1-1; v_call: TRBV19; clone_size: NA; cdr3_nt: TGTGCCAGTAGTATAGTTGGGCTGAACACTGAAGCTTTCTTT; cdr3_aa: CASSIVGLNTEAFF
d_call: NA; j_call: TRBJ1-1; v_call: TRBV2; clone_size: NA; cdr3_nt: TGTGCCAGCAGTGGGGCAGAAAACACTGAAGCTTTCTTT; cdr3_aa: CASSGAENTEAFF
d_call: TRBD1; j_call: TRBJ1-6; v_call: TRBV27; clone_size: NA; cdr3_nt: TGTGCCAGCAGGGGACAGGGCTATAATTCACCCCTCCACTTT; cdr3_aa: CASRGQGYNSPLHF
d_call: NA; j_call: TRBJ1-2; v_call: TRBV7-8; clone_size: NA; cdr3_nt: TGTGCCAGCAGCTTACGGGAATACCACCATAAGAACTATGGCTACACCTTC; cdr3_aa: CASSLREYHHKNYGYTF
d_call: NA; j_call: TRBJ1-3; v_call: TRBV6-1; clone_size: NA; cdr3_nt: TGTGCCAGCAGTGAAAGGGGACTCTCTGGAAACACCATATATTTT; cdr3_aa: CASSERGLSGNTIYF
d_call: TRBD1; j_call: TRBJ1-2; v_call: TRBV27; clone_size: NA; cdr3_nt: TGTGCCAGCAGCAGACAGGGGTCCCCGCTAATGGGAGGCTACACCTTC; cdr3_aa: CASSRQGSPLMGGYTF
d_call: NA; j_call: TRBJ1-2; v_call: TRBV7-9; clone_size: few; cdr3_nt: TGTGCCAGCAGCTTAGGAGAGCAGAGGGGCTACACCTTC; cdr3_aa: CASSLGEQRGYTF
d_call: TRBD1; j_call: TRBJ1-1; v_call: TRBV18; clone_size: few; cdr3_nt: TGTGCCAGCTCACTATCGACAGGGGAAGTGAACACTGAAGCTTTCTTT; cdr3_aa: CASSLSTGEVNTEAFF
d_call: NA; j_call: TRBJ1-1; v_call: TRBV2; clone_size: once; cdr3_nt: TGTGCCAGCAGTGAAAAACAGATGGTCATGAACACTGAAGCTTTCTTT; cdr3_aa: CASSEKQMVMNTEAFF
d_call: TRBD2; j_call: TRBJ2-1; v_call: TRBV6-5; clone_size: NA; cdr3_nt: TGTGCCAGCAGCCGAACTAGCGGGGGATACAATGAGCAGTTCTTC; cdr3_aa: CASSRTSGGYNEQFF
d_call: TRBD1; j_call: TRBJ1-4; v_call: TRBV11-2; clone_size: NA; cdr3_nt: TGTGCCAGCAGCTTTAATGTAAGACAGGGAGAGGAAAAACTGTTTTTT; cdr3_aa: CASSFNVRQGEEKLFF
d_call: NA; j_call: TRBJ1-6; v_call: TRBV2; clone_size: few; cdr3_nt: TGTGCCAGCAGGGGGGCAATGGATTCACCCCTCCACTTT; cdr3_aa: CASRGAMDSPLHF
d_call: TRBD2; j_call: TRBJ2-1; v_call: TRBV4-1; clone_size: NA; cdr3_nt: TGCGCCAGCAGCCAAGATCGAGCGGGGGGCTGGTACAATGAGCAGTTCTTC; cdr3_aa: CASSQDRAGGWYNEQFF
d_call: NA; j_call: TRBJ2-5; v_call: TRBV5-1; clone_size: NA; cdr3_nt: TGCGCCAGCAGCTTACCGGGACGGGGGGAGACCCAGTACTTC; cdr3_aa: CASSLPGRGETQYF
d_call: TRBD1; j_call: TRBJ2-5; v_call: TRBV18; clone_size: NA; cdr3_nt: TGTGCCAGCTCACCACCGGGACAGCGATACCAAGAGACCCAGTACTTC; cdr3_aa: CASSPPGQRYQETQYF
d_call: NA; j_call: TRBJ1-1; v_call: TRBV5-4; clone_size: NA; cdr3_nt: TGTGCCAGCAGCCTCCCCCGGAGCGCTGAAGCTTTCTTT; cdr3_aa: CASSLPRSAEAFF
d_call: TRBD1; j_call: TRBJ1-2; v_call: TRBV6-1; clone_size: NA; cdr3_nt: TGTGCCAGCAGTGAAGCGGGGACAGGAGGCTATGGCTACACCTTC; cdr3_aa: CASSEAGTGGYGYTF
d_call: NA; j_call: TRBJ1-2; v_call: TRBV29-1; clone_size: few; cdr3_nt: TGCAGCGTTGATCTAGGAGGGTTTGGCTACACCTTC; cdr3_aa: CSVDLGGFGYTF
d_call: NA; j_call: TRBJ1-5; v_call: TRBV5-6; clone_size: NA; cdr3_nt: TGTGCCAGCAGCTACCGAGGGGCTACAGGGAGACGTCAGCCCCAGCATTTT; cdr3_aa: CASSYRGATGRRQPQHF
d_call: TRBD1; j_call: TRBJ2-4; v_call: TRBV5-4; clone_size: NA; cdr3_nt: TGTGCCAGCAGCTTGGGACAGGGCCTAAACATTCAGTACTTC; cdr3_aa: CASSLGQGLNIQYF
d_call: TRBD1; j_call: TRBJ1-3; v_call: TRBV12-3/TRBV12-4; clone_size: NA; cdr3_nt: TGTGCCAGCAGTTTGGACAGGGCGGTCACCATATATTTT; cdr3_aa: CASSLDRAVTIYF
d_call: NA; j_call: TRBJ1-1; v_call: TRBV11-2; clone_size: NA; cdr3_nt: TGTGCCAGCAGCCTAGGAGTTGGTCGGGCTTTCTTT; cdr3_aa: CASSLGVGRAFF
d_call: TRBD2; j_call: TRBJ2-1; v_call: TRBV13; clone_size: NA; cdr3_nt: TGTGCCAGCAGCTCCACCCTGGGGACTAGCGGGGGGCCTCAATACAATGAGCAGTTCTTC; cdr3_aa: CASSSTLGTSGGPQYNEQFF
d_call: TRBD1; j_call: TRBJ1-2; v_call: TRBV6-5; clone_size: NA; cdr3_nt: TGTGCCAGCGACCAAGGGGGCGTTGACTATGGCTACACCTTC; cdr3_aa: CASDQGGVDYGYTF
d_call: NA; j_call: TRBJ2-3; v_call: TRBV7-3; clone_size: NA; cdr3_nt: TGTGCCAGCAGCCGAGCAGGGTACACAGATACGCAGTATTTT; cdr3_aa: CASSRAGYTDTQYF
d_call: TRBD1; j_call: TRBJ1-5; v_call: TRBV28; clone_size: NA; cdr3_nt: TGTGCCAGCAGTACTCCGGGACAGAATCCTCCTTACCCCCCCGGTCAGCCCCAGCATTTT; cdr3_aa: CASSTPGQNPPYPPGQPQHF
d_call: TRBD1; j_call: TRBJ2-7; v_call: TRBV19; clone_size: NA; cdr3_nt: TGTGCCAGTACTTCCACCGGGACAGGGGACGAGCAGTACTTC; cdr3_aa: CASTSTGTGDEQYF
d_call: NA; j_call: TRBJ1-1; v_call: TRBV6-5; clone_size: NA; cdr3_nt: TGTGCCAGCAGGCCCAGGGGCACTGAAGCTTTCTTT; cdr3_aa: CASRPRGTEAFF
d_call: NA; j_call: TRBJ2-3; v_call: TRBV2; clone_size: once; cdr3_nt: TGTGCCAGCAGTGAAGAACTAGGGAATACGCAGTATTTT; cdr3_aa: CASSEELGNTQYF
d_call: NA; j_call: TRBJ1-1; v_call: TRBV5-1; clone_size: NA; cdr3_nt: TGCGCCAGCAGCGACTATACTGGGAACACTGAAGCTTTCTTT; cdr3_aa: CASSDYTGNTEAFF